Shown below are 16 T cell receptor beta chains from a single sample sequenced in a study of T cell clonotyping in hematopoietic cell transplantation. Assay: immunoSEQ multiplex PCR; the TCRdb copy retains only in-frame clones and omits some. The sample yields roughly 29,000 clones, around 70% seen once. Stated time point: recipient sample about 28 days before transplant, after cytoreduction. The starting material was peripheral blood mononuclear cells, obtained before stem cell transplant. The receptors come from a man over 45 with myelodysplastic syndrome. Some clones in this sample may be carry-over from other donors' samples.

This clone was recorded only once. The chain has TRBV9 and TRBJ2-7; no clear D gene. V lost 4 bases and J lost 4, with 9 bases in between. This CDR3 is built from 12 residues. The V gene's germline CDR1 is SGDLS and CDR2 YYNGEE. Here the CDR3 reads CASSRVDYEQYF. The CDR3 DNA reads TGTGCCAGCAGCAGAGTGGATTACGAGCAGTACTTC.

The rearrangement uses TRBV25-1 and TRBJ1-1, with no clear D. The CDR3 sequence is 12 residues long. Germline-derived CDR1 and CDR2 are MGHDK and SYGVNS. V was clipped by 5 bases and J by 8 bases, with 12 bases between them. Here the CDR3 reads CASSFDQLEAFF. The CDR3 bases are TGTGCCAGCAGTTTCGACCAGCTCGAAGCTTTCTTT. Full variable domain (rest looked up from reference TRBV25-1 and TRBJ1-1): EADIYQTPRYLVIGTGKKITLECSQTMGHDKMYWYQQDPGMELHLIHYSYGVNSTEKGDLSSESTVSRIRTEHFPLTLESARPSHTSQYLCASSFDQLEAFFGQGTRLTVV.

The chain links TRBV14 to TRBJ2-3; TRBD1 matches at 9 bases. The J segment lost 4 bases and the V segment lost 4 bases, leaving 6 bases of the junction unmatched. Germline-derived CDR1 and CDR2 are SGHDN and FVKESK. This CDR3 has 15 amino acids. CDR3 region: CASSRRTGVSDTQYF. The CDR3 DNA sequence: TGTGCCAGCAGCCGGCGGACAGGGGTGTCAGATACGCAGTATTTT. The whole variable domain, filled in from reference TRBV14 and TRBJ2-3, reads EAGVTQFPSHSVIEKGQTVTLRCDPISGHDNLYWYRRVMGKEIKFLLHFVKESKQDESGMPNNRFLAERTGGTYSTLKVQPAELEDSGVYFCASSRRTGVSDTQYFGPGTRLTVL.

V usage is TRBV7-6 and J usage is TRBJ1-6; D is perhaps TRBD1 (5 bases). Trimming removed 6 bases from V and 5 bases from J, with 20 bases in between. The V gene's germline CDR1 is SGHVS and CDR2 FNYEAQ. The CDR3 totals 17 residues. The CDR3 DNA sequence: TGTGCCAGCAGTTTGAGGGGCGCGCGGGGGAATAATTCACCCCTCCACTTT. This translates into CASSLRGARGNNSPLHF.

V and J are TRBV20-1 and TRBJ2-2; 7 bases fit TRBD2. In germline, CDR1 is DFQATT, CDR2 SNEGSKA (reference sequence). The ends lost 7 bases at V and 7 bases at J; junction bases unmatched: 3. The CDR3 spans 11 residues. This CDR3 is CSEGGNGELFF. The CDR3 DNA reads TGCAGTGAGGGAGGGAACGGGGAGCTGTTTTTT.

V usage is TRBV28 and J usage is TRBJ2-1, with TRBD1 matching over 7 bases. CDR1 is MDHEN, CDR2 SYDVKM, per germline. The CDR3 totals 15 residues. Losses at the gene ends were 2 bases for V and 6 bases for J; bases not matched to a gene: 7. The CDR3 DNA sequence: TGTGCCAGCAGTTTAGGTGTGACAGGGATCAATGAGCAGTTCTTC. Translated, it gives CASSLGVTGINEQFF.

The chain employs TRBV28 and TRBJ1-2; D remains unclear. Germline lookup yields CDR1 MDHEN and CDR2 SYDVKM. Trimming removed 2 bases at V and 7 bases at J, with 8 bases between. There are 12 residues in the CDR3. CDR3 in amino acids: CASSLMSRGYTF. DNA for the CDR3: TGTGCCAGCAGTTTAATGTCTCGTGGCTACACCTTC.

This chain joins TRBV6-5 and TRBJ1-6, with 10 bases fitting TRBD1. This CDR3 comprises 13 residues. V trimming: 6 bases; J trimming: 7 bases; junction bases outside the gene matches: 0. Germline assignment: CDR1 MNHEY and CDR2 SVGAGI. The CDR3 loop is CASRGQGNSPLHF. Here the CDR3 DNA reads TGTGCCAGCAGGGGACAGGGGAATTCACCCCTCCACTTT.

The chain joins TRBV10-2 to TRBJ2-7; D is possibly TRBD2 (7 bases). The CDR3 consists of 12 residues. The ends were cut back, 4 bases at V and 5 bases at J, with 9 bases in the middle. Germline lookup yields CDR1 WSHSY and CDR2 SAAADI. CDR3 DNA sequence: TGCGCCAGCAGTGCCGGGGGGCACGAGCAGTACTTC. Encoded protein: CASSAGGHEQYF.

The CDR3 here is CAWKRGSDTGELFF. For the CDR3, the DNA is TGTGCCTGGAAAAGAGGTAGTGACACCGGGGAGCTGTTTTTT. This chain uses TRBV30 with TRBJ2-2; D not resolved. V was trimmed by 4 bases and J by 3 bases, leaving 12 bases between them. Germline assignment: CDR1 GTSNPN and CDR2 SVGIG (reference sequence). The CDR3 is made up of 14 amino acids.

The chain links TRBV6-5 to TRBJ2-5, with 7 nucleotides matching TRBD2. This CDR3 has 14 residues. J gave up 2 bases and V 2 bases, and 2 bases lay outside the gene matches. The germline V gene encodes CDR1 MNHEY and CDR2 SVGAGI. The CDR3 reads CASSYRRGQETQYF. In DNA, the CDR3 is TGTGCCAGCAGTTACCGGCGGGGGCAAGAGACCCAGTACTTC.

The rearrangement joins TRBV7-2 to TRBJ1-2, with unresolved D. Trimming cost V 2 bases and J 8 bases, with 9 bases left between them. Germline CDR1 and CDR2: SGHTA and FQGNSA. This CDR3 has 12 amino acids. The CDR3 DNA reads TGTGCCAGCAGCTTAATAGGACGCGGCTACACCTTC. Amino acids: CASSLIGRGYTF.

The sample holds a few counts of this clone. This chain connects TRBV11-2 to TRBJ2-5, with D unresolved. V was trimmed by 3 bases and J by 4 bases, leaving 6 bases between them. Germline CDR1 reads SGHAT; CDR2 reads FQNNGV. The CDR3 is 12 amino acids. The CDR3 region is CASSFRRETQYF. The CDR3 DNA reads TGTGCCAGCAGCTTCCGAAGAGAGACCCAGTACTTC. The whole variable domain, remainder taken from reference TRBV11-2 and TRBJ2-5, is EAGVAQSPRYKIIEKRQSVAFWCNPISGHATLYWYQQILGQGPKLLIQFQNNGVVDDSQLPKDRFSAERLKGVDSTLKIQPAKLEDSAVYLCASSFRRETQYFGPGTRLLVL.

The V and J genes are TRBV19 and TRBJ1-1, with D unresolved. This CDR3 region has 14 residues. Germline CDR1 reads LNHDA; CDR2 reads SQIVND (reference sequence). Trimming removed 6 bases from V and 1 base from J, with 12 bases in between. CDR3 sequence reads: CASSPAGTNTEAFF. In DNA, the CDR3 is TGTGCCAGTAGCCCAGCGGGCACGAACACTGAAGCTTTCTTT.

The V and J genes are TRBV6-6 and TRBJ1-1; D unresolved. The CDR3 totals 13 residues. CDR1 MNHNY and CDR2 SVGAGI come from the germline V gene (reference sequence). Trimming left V 8 bases short and J 5 bases short, with 15 bases between. The CDR3 DNA reads as TGTGCCAGCGAGAGGGCGTTAGGGACTGAAGCTTTCTTT. Protein: CASERALGTEAFF.

The V and J genes are TRBV30 and TRBJ2-7, with D possibly TRBD1 on 6 matching bases. The germline V and J ends were trimmed by 1 base and 4 bases, with 8 bases remaining between them. The CDR3 has 12 amino acids. From germline, CDR1 is GTSNPN and CDR2 SVGIG (reference sequence). CDR3 in amino acids: CAWSGGQYEQYF. DNA of the CDR3: TGTGCCTGGAGTGGCGGACAGTACGAGCAGTACTTC.